This TCR beta chain emerged from a study of T-cell reconstitution after alpha-beta-depleted transplantation in children. Library preparation (for TCRbeta) was performed with unique molecular identifiers. TCRdb re-analysed the PCR reads in MiXCR, keeping a single row per CDR3 protein. The sample holds some 350,000 distinct CDR3 sequences, around 10% seen once. Concerning this clonotype: A much larger clone lies one base from this, so it may be a read error.

This CDR3 is 15 amino acids long. Trimming removed 5 bases at V and 3 bases at J, with 14 bases between. Germline loops: CDR1 SEHNR, CDR2 FQNEAQ (reference sequence). The sample was PBMCs from the stem cell graft donor, taken from the stem cell graft. V gene TRBV7-9 combines with J gene TRBJ1-5; a possible D gene is TRBD1 (5 bases). The clonotype was recovered from a human donor who donated a stem cell graft to a child with acute lymphoblastic leukemia. CDR3 sequence: CASSRGETDNQPQHF. As DNA, the CDR3 is TGTGCCAGCAGCCGGGGGGAGACGGACAATCAGCCCCAGCATTTT.